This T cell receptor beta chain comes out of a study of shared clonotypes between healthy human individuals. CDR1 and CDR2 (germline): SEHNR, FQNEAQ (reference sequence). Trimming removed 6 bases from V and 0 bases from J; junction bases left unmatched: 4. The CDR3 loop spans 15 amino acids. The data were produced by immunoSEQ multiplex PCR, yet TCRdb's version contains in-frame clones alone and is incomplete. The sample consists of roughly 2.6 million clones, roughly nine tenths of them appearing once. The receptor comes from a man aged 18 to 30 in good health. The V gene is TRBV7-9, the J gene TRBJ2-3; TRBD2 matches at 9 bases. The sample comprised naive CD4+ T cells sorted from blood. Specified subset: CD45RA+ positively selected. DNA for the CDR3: TGTGCCAGCAGGTTTACTAGCGGGAGCACAGATACGCAGTATTTT. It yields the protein CASRFTSGSTDTQYF.